This entry concerns a single T cell receptor (beta chain). The record originates from a study of blood T cell repertoires in COVID-19. Study details: Samples representing acute and convalescent COVID-19 were sourced from the United States, Italy and Spain. The analysed material was cDNA or gDNA that came from T cells, B-cell-depleted T cells, or PBMCs.

Methods used by the authors: Quantification of nucleated cells was approximated via reference gene primer amplification. Assay: immunoSEQ multiplex PCR; the TCRdb copy retains only in-frame clones and omits some. V and J calls and clone size are copied from that table; D and trimming were computed from the DNA. The table has approximately 120,000 clones, around 90% seen once. Sequenced sample: peripheral blood. The sequence derives from a human donor in a cohort sampled during active COVID-19.

The CDR3 bases are TGTGCCAGCAGTCCAGGGGGGACTAGCGGTTCCTACGAGCAGTACTTC. Its translation is CASSPGGTSGSYEQYF. The chain links TRBV6-2 or TRBV6-3 to TRBJ2-7; TRBD2 matches 11 bases. The trim removed 5 bases at V and 1 base at J, leaving 7 bases unmatched. The CDR3 contains 16 residues. Germline V gene data show CDR1 as MNHEY and CDR2 as SVGEGT.